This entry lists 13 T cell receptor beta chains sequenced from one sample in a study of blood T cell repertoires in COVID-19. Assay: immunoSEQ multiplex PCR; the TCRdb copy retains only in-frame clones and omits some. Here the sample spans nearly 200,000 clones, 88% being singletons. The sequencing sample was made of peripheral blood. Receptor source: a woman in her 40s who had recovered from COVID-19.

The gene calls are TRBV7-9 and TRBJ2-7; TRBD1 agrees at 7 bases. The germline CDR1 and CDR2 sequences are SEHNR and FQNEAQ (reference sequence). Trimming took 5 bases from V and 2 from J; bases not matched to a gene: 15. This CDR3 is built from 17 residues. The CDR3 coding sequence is TGTGCCAGCAGCCAAACCAGACAGGGCAATTTGCCCTACGAGCAGTACTTC. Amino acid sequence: CASSQTRQGNLPYEQYF.

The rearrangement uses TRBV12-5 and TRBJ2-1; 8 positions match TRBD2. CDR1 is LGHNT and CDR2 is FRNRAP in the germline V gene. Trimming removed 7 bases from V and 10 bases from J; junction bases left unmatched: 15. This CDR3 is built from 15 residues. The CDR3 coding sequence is TGTGCTAGTGTCGCCGGACTAGCCGGGATTGGGGAGCAGTTCTTC. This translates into CASVAGLAGIGEQFF.

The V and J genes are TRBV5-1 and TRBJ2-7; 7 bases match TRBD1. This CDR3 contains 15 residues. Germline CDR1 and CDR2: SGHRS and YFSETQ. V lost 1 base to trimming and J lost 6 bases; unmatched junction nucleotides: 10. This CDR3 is CASSLRRQGQSEQYF. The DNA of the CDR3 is TGCGCCAGCAGCTTGCGTCGGCAGGGACAGTCCGAGCAGTACTTC.

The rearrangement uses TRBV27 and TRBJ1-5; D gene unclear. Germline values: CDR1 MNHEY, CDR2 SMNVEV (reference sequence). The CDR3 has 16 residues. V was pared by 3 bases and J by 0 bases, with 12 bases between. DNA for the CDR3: TGTGCCAGCAGTTTCCTTTCCGCGGATAGCAATCAGCCCCAGCATTTT. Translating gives CASSFLSADSNQPQHF.

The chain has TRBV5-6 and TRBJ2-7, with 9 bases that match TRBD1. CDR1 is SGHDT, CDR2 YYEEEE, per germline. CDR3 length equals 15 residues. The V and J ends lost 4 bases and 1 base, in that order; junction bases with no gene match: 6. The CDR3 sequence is CASSPGQGRSYEQYF. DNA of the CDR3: TGTGCCAGCAGCCCTGGACAGGGGAGGTCCTACGAGCAGTACTTC.

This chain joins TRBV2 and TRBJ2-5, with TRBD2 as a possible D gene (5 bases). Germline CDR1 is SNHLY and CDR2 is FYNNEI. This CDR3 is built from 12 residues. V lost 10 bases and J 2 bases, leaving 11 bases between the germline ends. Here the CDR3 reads CATGENQETQYF. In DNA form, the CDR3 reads TGTGCCACCGGGGAGAATCAAGAGACCCAGTACTTC.

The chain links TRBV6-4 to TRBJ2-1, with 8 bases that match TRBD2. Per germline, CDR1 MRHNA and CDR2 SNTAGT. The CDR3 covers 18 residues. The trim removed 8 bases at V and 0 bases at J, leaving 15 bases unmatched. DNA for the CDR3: TGTGCCAGCGATAATAGCGGGATTGTGTTGGTCTCCTACAATGAGCAGTTCTTC. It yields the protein CASDNSGIVLVSYNEQFF.

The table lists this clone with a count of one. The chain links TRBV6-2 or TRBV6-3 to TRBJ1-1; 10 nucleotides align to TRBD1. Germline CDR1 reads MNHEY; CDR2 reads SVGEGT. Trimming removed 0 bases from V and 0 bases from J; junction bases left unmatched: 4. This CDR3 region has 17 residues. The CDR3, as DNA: TGTGCCAGCAGTTACTCCGGGACAGGGGTCGTGAACACTGAAGCTTTCTTT. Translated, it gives CASSYSGTGVVNTEAFF.

In DNA form, the CDR3 reads TGTGCCAGCAGCTTTCTTGGGGCGGGGGACCGCTACGAGCAGTACTTC. Its protein is CASSFLGAGDRYEQYF. The chain links TRBV7-2 to TRBJ2-7, with 7 positions matching TRBD2. Germline V gene sequence: CDR1 SGHTA, CDR2 FQGNSA. J was trimmed by 3 bases and V by 3 bases; bases with no gene match: 11. The CDR3 sequence is 16 residues long.

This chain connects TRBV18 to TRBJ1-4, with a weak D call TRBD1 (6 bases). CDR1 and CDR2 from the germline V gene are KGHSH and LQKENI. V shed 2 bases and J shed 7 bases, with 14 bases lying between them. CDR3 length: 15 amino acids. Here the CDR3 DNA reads TGTGCCAGCTCACCAGCCGGGGGGCGCGGTGAAAAACTGTTTTTT. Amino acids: CASSPAGGRGEKLFF.

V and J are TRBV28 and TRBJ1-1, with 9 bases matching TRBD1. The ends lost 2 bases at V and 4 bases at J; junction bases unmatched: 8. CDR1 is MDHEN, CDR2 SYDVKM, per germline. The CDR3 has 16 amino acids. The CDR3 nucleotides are TGTGCCAGCAGTTTACCCGTGGGACAGGGTGCCACTGAAGCTTTCTTT. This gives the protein CASSLPVGQGATEAFF.

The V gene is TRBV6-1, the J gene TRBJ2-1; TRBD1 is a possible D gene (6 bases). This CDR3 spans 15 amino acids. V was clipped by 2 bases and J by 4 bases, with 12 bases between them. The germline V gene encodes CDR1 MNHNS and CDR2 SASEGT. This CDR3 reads CASSEQGLGYNEQFF. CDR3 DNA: TGTGCCAGCAGTGAACAGGGGTTGGGGTACAATGAGCAGTTCTTC.

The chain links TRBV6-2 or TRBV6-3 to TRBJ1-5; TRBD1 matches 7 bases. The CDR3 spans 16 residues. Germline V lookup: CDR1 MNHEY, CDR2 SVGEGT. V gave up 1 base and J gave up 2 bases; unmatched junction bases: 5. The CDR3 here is CASSYLDRIGNQPQHF. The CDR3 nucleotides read TGTGCCAGCAGTTACTTGGACAGGATCGGCAATCAGCCCCAGCATTTT.